This T cell receptor (beta chain) was documented in a study of CD8 T cells in ankylosing spondylitis. MiXCR was run by TCRdb on the 5' RACE reads, yielding one entry per CDR3 protein. The sample yields about 360,000 distinct CDR3 sequences, around 20% seen once. This clonotype was seen a few times. Antigen specificity is unknown. Findings and limits, study-wide: Disease-linked clones reportedly showed significant enrichment in matched ankylosing spondylitis synovial fluid.

The sequenced sample was blood, either unsorted or a sorted T cell fraction (not recorded which). The receptor's source is a male donor with ankylosing spondylitis or in good health (not recorded which).

For the CDR3, the DNA is TGTGCCAGCAGTTACTCGGTTAGGCCGCCCGGGGACGAGCAGTACTTC. Translating it yields CASSYSVRPPGDEQYF. The chain uses TRBV6-5 and TRBJ2-7; maybe TRBD2 (5 bases). With 0 bases removed from V and 5 bases from J, the gap between germline ends came to 17 bases. Germline values: CDR1 MNHEY, CDR2 SVGAGI. This CDR3 contains 16 residues.